Each of the 13 T cell receptor beta chains below was sequenced from the same sample in a study of T cells in Graves' hyperthyroidism and ophthalmopathy. From RNA transcripts, TCR beta CDR3 regions were amplified. The HTBI primer set drove a first-round RT-PCR of the TCR CDR3. MiXCR, applied by TCRdb to the multiplex PCR reads, yields one record per CDR3 protein. Of about 260,000 distinct CDR3 sequences in the sample, roughly 15% were seen once. Sample: blood. All receptors derive from a young woman with Graves' ophthalmopathy.

This chain uses TRBV20-1 with TRBJ2-7; 9 nucleotides line up with TRBD1. The J segment lost 0 bases and the V segment lost 3 bases, leaving 6 bases of the junction unmatched. This CDR3 contains 15 residues. Germline-derived CDR1 and CDR2 are DFQATT and SNEGSKA (reference sequence). Here the CDR3 reads CSASPGQGFSYEQYF. In DNA, the CDR3 is TGCAGTGCTAGCCCGGGACAGGGATTCTCCTACGAGCAGTACTTC.

This clonotype was detected many times. This chain uses TRBV15 with TRBJ2-1; the D gene is possibly TRBD2 (5 bases). The CDR3 length is 14 residues. Trimming pared 1 base from V and 5 bases from J, leaving 9 bases between. The germline CDR1 and CDR2 sequences are LNHNV and YYDKDF (reference sequence). CDR3 nucleotide sequence: TGTGCCACCAGCAGAGTCGGAGGAAACAATGAGCAGTTCTTC. This codes for CATSRVGGNNEQFF.

This chain uses TRBV7-9 with TRBJ2-5; 10 positions match TRBD2. Trimming at V came to 5 bases and at J to 3 bases, leaving 9 bases not matched to a gene. This CDR3 spans 16 amino acids. Germline values: CDR1 SEHNR, CDR2 FQNEAQ (reference sequence). The CDR3 loop is CASSPAASGGKETQYF. DNA for the CDR3: TGTGCCAGCAGCCCCGCGGCTAGCGGGGGTAAAGAGACCCAGTACTTC.

This clonotype was recorded at least ten times. The chain is built from TRBV7-9 and TRBJ2-1, with TRBD2 matching 12 bases. V lost 4 bases, J lost 5 bases, and 9 bases stayed unmatched. The CDR3 covers 17 residues. The germline CDR1 and CDR2 sequences are SEHNR and FQNEAQ (reference sequence). CDR3 sequence reads: CASSYPRTSGTHNEQFF. The CDR3 nucleotides are TGTGCCAGCAGCTACCCCAGGACTAGCGGGACCCACAATGAGCAGTTCTTC.

This rearrangement joins TRBV7-2 to TRBJ2-1; D gene ambiguous. This CDR3 is 13 amino acids long. Germline-derived CDR1 and CDR2 are SGHTA and FQGNSA. Trimming left V 5 bases short and J 6 bases short, with 11 bases between. CDR3: CASSRTTSNEQFF. In DNA form, the CDR3 reads TGTGCCAGCAGCCGTACAACATCCAATGAGCAGTTCTTC. The variable domain in full, with the rest retrieved from reference TRBV7-2 and TRBJ2-1, is GAGVSQSPSNKVTEKGKDVELRCDPISGHTALYWYRQSLGQGLEFLIYFQGNSAPDKSGLPSDRFSAERTGGSVSTLTIQRTQQEDSAVYLCASSRTTSNEQFFGPGTRLTVL.

This clonotype has ten or more counts. The V and J genes are TRBV15 and TRBJ1-5; no firm D call. V lost 0 bases and J 2 bases, leaving 8 bases between the germline ends. The CDR3 is 15 amino acids. CDR1 is LNHNV, CDR2 YYDKDF, per germline (reference sequence). CDR3: CATSRDPGGNQPQHF. In nucleotides, the CDR3 is TGTGCCACCAGCAGAGATCCGGGTGGCAATCAGCCCCAGCATTTT. The full variable domain, rest sourced from reference TRBV15 and TRBJ1-5, is DAMVIQNPRYQVTQFGKPVTLSCSQTLNHNVMYWYQQKSSQAPKLLFHYYDKDFNNEADTPDNFQSRRPNTSFCFLDIRSPGLGDTAMYLCATSRDPGGNQPQHFGDGTRLSIL.

A word on this clonotype: A much larger clonotype is one base distant, so this may be a read error. The chain recombines TRBV27 with TRBJ2-1, with TRBD2 identical over 15 bases. CDR1 is MNHEY and CDR2 is SMNVEV in the germline V gene (reference sequence). CDR3 length: 16 residues. The V gene end was trimmed by 5 bases and the J gene end by 7 bases; junction bases not matched to a gene: 6. The CDR3 nucleotides are TGTGCCAGCAGTGATTCAGGACTAGCGGGGGGGAATGAGCAGTTCTTC. Translation: CASSDSGLAGGNEQFF.

Ten or more counts support this clonotype. V is TRBV20-1 and J is TRBJ2-3, with 7 bases lining up with TRBD2. Germline V gives CDR1 DFQATT, CDR2 SNEGSKA (reference sequence). This CDR3 has 14 residues. V shed 5 bases and J 6 bases; nucleotides not matched to a gene: 11. In nucleotides, the CDR3 is TGCAGTGCTCCAGGAAGGGGAGGGGCGGATACGCAGTATTTT. Translated, it gives CSAPGRGGADTQYF.

This clonotype was counted ten times or more. The genes are TRBV29-1 and TRBJ2-5, with TRBD2 identical over 10 bases. Losses at the gene ends were 5 bases for V and 5 bases for J; bases not matched to a gene: 8. The CDR3 extends over 14 amino acids. Germline CDR1 reads SQVTM; CDR2 reads ANQGSEA. The CDR3 region has the DNA TGCAGCGTTCGAGCGGGAGGGCCCGGGGAGACCCAGTACTTC. Translation: CSVRAGGPGETQYF.

This clonotype came up many times. V usage is TRBV29-1 and J usage is TRBJ1-1, with 9 bases that match TRBD1. Germline V lookup: CDR1 SQVTM, CDR2 ANQGSEA. The CDR3 loop spans 13 amino acids. Trimming cost V 6 bases and J 5 bases; bases outside gene matches: 7. The CDR3 DNA reads as TGCAGCGTCCGGACAGGGGAAGCGACTGAAGCTTTCTTT. Translating it yields CSVRTGEATEAFF.

This clonotype was observed many times. V is TRBV7-2 and J is TRBJ2-1, with 7 nucleotides matching TRBD2. Per the germline V gene, CDR1 is SGHTA and CDR2 is FQGNSA. There are 16 residues in the CDR3. J lost 0 bases, V lost 1 base, and 3 bases had no gene match. This CDR3 is CASSLDTGGSYNEQFF. CDR3 coding DNA: TGTGCCAGCAGCTTAGACACGGGAGGCTCCTACAATGAGCAGTTCTTC.

This clonotype was seen at least ten times. V usage is TRBV28 and J usage is TRBJ2-2; D is ambiguous. Germline V CDR1 and CDR2: MDHEN, SYDVKM. CDR3 size: 15 residues. The germline V and J ends were trimmed by 6 bases and 0 bases, with 11 bases remaining between them. In DNA, the CDR3 is TGTGCCAGCAGCCGAAAATTCGCGAACACCGGGGAGCTGTTTTTT. It translates to CASSRKFANTGELFF.

This clonotype was recorded a few times. V gene TRBV5-1 combines with J gene TRBJ2-3, with TRBD1 identical over 9 bases. Germline V gene lookup returns CDR1 SGHRS and CDR2 YFSETQ. The V gene end was trimmed by 3 bases and the J gene end by 4 bases; junction bases not matched to a gene: 3. The CDR3 has 14 residues. In DNA form, the CDR3 reads TGCGCCAGCAGCTCCGACAGGGGGTCAGATACGCAGTATTTT. Translated: CASSSDRGSDTQYF.